These 14 T cell receptor beta chains were sequenced from one sample in a study of CD8+CD57+ T cells in acquired aplastic anemia. CDR3 and TCR beta VDJ profiling relied on a genomic DNA template. TCRdb re-derived calls from the reads in MiXCR, one entry per CDR3 protein. The sample consists of about 160,000 distinct CDR3 sequences, around half of them appearing once. The patients chosen for sequencing had shown expansion of CD8+CD57+ cells (detected by flow cytometry). Sequenced material: sorted CD4+, CD8+, or CD8+CD57+ T cells (not recorded which) from PBMCs. The origin of the receptors is a human donor with aplastic anemia.

This clonotype was counted ten times or more. The V call is TRBV12-3 or TRBV12-4, the J call TRBJ1-1; D gene unclear. This CDR3 is built from 12 residues. Trimming cost V 6 bases and J 4 bases, with 9 bases left between them. CDR3 sequence reads: CASSPRSTEAFF. DNA of the CDR3: TGTGCCAGCAGCCCTCGATCCACTGAAGCTTTCTTT.

The chain links TRBV7-3 to TRBJ1-6; D possibly corresponds to TRBD1 (6 bases). The V gene's germline CDR1 is SGHTA and CDR2 FQGTGA. The CDR3 runs 14 residues. Trimming took off 5 bases at V and 7 bases at J, with 12 bases between the two ends. The CDR3 bases are TGTGCCAGCAGCGCCGGACAGACCAATTCACCCCTCCACTTT. Translated: CASSAGQTNSPLHF.

To note about this clonotype: Its ends do not fully match the called genes, so a read error is possible. J is TRBJ1-4 and V is TRBV5-1; TRBD1 agrees at 11 bases. Germline values: CDR1 SGHRS, CDR2 YFSETQ. The CDR3 covers 14 residues. CDR3 in amino acids: CAGSLGQGGEKLFF. The CDR3 DNA sequence: TGCGCCGGCAGCTTGGGACAGGGGGGTGAAAAACTGTTTTTT.

This chain links TRBV4-1 with TRBJ1-6; D not certain. The CDR3 has 14 residues. V was shortened by 4 bases and J by 5 bases, with 9 bases between the two germline ends. Per the germline V gene, CDR1 is MGHRA and CDR2 is YSYEKL. In DNA form, the CDR3 reads TGCGCCAGCAGCCCAACAACAAATAATTCACCCCTCCACTTT. It yields the protein CASSPTTNNSPLHF.

This rearrangement joins TRBV10-3 to TRBJ1-6; tentatively, D is TRBD1 (5 bases). CDR1 and CDR2 (germline): ENHRY, SYGVKD. The ends were cut back, 10 bases at V and 0 bases at J, with 10 bases in the middle. The CDR3 covers 14 residues. The CDR3 bases are TGTGCCACCACCGGGACCTCCTATAATTCACCCCTCCACTTT. Translation: CATTGTSYNSPLHF.

In this sample, this clonotype turned up many times. J is TRBJ2-5 and V is TRBV6-5; D not certain. Germline-derived CDR1 and CDR2 are MNHEY and SVGAGI. The CDR3 is made up of 16 amino acids. The V and J ends lost 5 bases and 2 bases respectively, with 18 bases between them. The CDR3 DNA reads TGTGCCAGCAGTCACCCCCCGCTGACTTTTCAAGAGACCCAGTACTTC. This translates into CASSHPPLTFQETQYF.

The chain employs TRBV19 and TRBJ1-1; D gene uncertain. Germline V gene sequence: CDR1 LNHDA, CDR2 SQIVND (reference sequence). This CDR3 region has 14 residues. V gave up 2 bases and J gave up 1 base, with 8 bases separating them. CDR3 in DNA: TGTGCCAGTAGTATAACGACTCCGAACACTGAAGCTTTCTTT. It translates to CASSITTPNTEAFF.

The rearrangement uses TRBV29-1 and TRBJ2-7; 7 bases agree with TRBD2. The CDR3 is 14 amino acids. Germline lookup yields CDR1 SQVTM and CDR2 ANQGSEA. Unmatched junction bases numbered 8, after V lost 6 bases and J lost 0 bases. CDR3 loop: CSVGGLTASYEQYF. In DNA, the CDR3 is TGCAGCGTCGGGGGGTTGACGGCCTCCTACGAGCAGTACTTC.

V gene TRBV20-1 combines with J gene TRBJ1-3; no clear D gene. Germline CDR1 is DFQATT and CDR2 is SNEGSKA (reference sequence). Trimming shortened V by 1 base and J by 0 bases, and 10 bases separated the two germline ends. The CDR3 consists of 15 residues. CDR3 DNA sequence: TGCAGTGCTAGAGGGAGGCTGTGCTCTGGAAACACCATATATTTT. It specifies CSARGRLCSGNTIYF.

This clonotype was seen many times. The chain recombines TRBV12-3 or TRBV12-4 with TRBJ2-3; TRBD2 aligns across 8 bases. This CDR3 contains 16 residues. V was clipped by 4 bases and J by 2 bases; unmatched bases: 8. CDR3 amino acids: CASSSPVAGSTDTQYF. CDR3 in DNA: TGTGCCAGCAGTTCCCCCGTAGCGGGATCCACAGATACGCAGTATTTT.

This clonotype showed up many times. The rearrangement joins TRBV15 to TRBJ2-7; 9 bases line up with TRBD2. CDR1 and CDR2 (germline): LNHNV, YYDKDF (reference sequence). V lost 4 bases and J lost 6; bases outside the gene matches: 16. This CDR3 comprises 17 residues. This CDR3 reads CATSTEKYGGRAREQYF. For the CDR3, the DNA is TGTGCCACCAGCACTGAGAAGTACGGCGGGAGGGCCCGCGAGCAGTACTTC.

The genes are TRBV2 and TRBJ2-2; TRBD1 matches 8 bases. CDR1 is SNHLY and CDR2 is FYNNEI in the germline V gene. Losses at the gene ends were 4 bases for V and 1 base for J; bases not matched to a gene: 2. CDR3 length equals 15 residues. The CDR3 spells CASSAGTGNTGELFF. The CDR3 coding sequence is TGTGCCAGCAGTGCCGGGACAGGGAACACCGGGGAGCTGTTTTTT.

As for this clonotype: Just one base apart from a much larger clone, this may be a read error. V and J are TRBV5-1 and TRBJ2-3; D not certain. The CDR3 spans 16 residues. Germline values: CDR1 SGHRS, CDR2 YFSETQ. In DNA, the CDR3 is TGCGCCGGCAGCTTGGTCCCAGGTCCGAGCACAGATACGCAGTATTTT. Translated: CAGSLVPGPSTDTQYF.

As for this clonotype: A clone one base away is much larger, so this may be a read error. The chain combines TRBV3-1 with TRBJ1-2; D remains unclear. The CDR3 totals 15 residues. From germline, CDR1 is LGHDT and CDR2 YNNKEL (reference sequence). Trimming stripped 4 bases from V and 4 bases from J, with 16 bases between. CDR3 nucleotide sequence: TGTGCCAGCAGCCCCGGACCGACCGCCAGCTATGGCTACACCTTC. Residues: CASSPGPTASYGYTF. The entire variable domain, with the rest obtained from reference TRBV3-1 and TRBJ1-2, is as follows: DTAVSQTPKYLVTQMGNDKSIKCEQNLGHDTMYWYKQDSKKFLKIMFSYNNKELIINETVPNRFSPKSPDKAHLNLHINSLELGDSAVYFCASSPGPTASYGYTFGSGTRLTVV.